The clone carrying this TCR beta chain was picked up a small number of times. The antigen remains undetermined. These data belong to a study of T-cell memory formation after mild COVID-19. Notes on the study in general: Proof of SARS-CoV-2 specificity was absent for the second-wave clones that crested on day 37. The finding that pre-infection memory included some responding clones suggested that cross-reactive memory joined.

Germline-derived CDR1 and CDR2 are SEHNR and FQNEAQ (reference sequence). This CDR3 comprises 11 residues. V dropped 5 bases and J dropped 13 bases, with 9 bases sitting between them. The TCR alpha and TCR beta cDNA libraries, bearing sample barcodes and UMIs, were generated by 5'RACE using constant-segment primers. TCRdb processed the 5' RACE reads anew with MiXCR; each CDR3 protein has one entry. The table has 560,000 or so distinct CDR3 sequences, 17% seen once. The V gene is TRBV7-9, the J gene TRBJ1-6; D ambiguous. Sequencing was done on a sample of PBMCs or a T cell subset sorted from them (not recorded which). The sequence was collected from an adult woman who had mild COVID-19 (a few samples of this study predate the infection). Cell type and time point are not known. The CDR3 DNA reads as TGTGCCAGCAGCGAAGGGAATCCCCTCCACTTT. Protein: CASSEGNPLHF.